One sample yielded the 10 T cell receptor beta chains listed below, sequenced in a study of cytomegalovirus exposure and HLA in healthy donors. PCR employed 60 Vbeta and 13 Jbeta primers. The assay was immunoSEQ multiplex PCR, and TCRdb's table has in-frame clones only and misses some. The repertoire consists of around 90,000 clones, with more than 75% occurring once and the leading ten covering 8.5% to 10%. Sequenced: PBMCs. Receptors originate from a man aged 30 to 39 in good health and CMV-seropositive.

As for this clone: Compared with germline, one end of the junction differs, possibly owing to a read error. The chain has TRBV27 and TRBJ2-1, with TRBD2 matching 9 bases. The CDR3 has 19 amino acids. Germline-derived CDR1 and CDR2 are MNHEY and SMNVEV (reference sequence). The CDR3 is CASSFGPTSLSGSADKQFF. CDR3 sequence (DNA): TGTGCCAGTAGTTTCGGGCCTACCTCCCTTAGCGGGAGCGCCGATAAGCAGTTCTTC.

The V and J genes are TRBV7-6 and TRBJ2-5; D is ambiguous. This CDR3 has 13 amino acids. Trimming cost V 5 bases and J 2 bases, with 9 bases left between them. Per the germline V gene, CDR1 is SGHVS and CDR2 is FNYEAQ. The CDR3 DNA reads TGTGCCAGCAGCCCTGCTATGCAAGAGACCCAGTACTTC. Amino acids: CASSPAMQETQYF.

V gene TRBV5-1 combines with J gene TRBJ2-6; 10 bases are shared with TRBD2. Germline V CDR1 and CDR2: SGHRS, YFSETQ. V was clipped by 4 bases and J by 3 bases; unmatched bases: 10. The CDR3 spans 18 residues. DNA of the CDR3: TGCGCCAGCAGCCCTAGGGCTAGCGGGAGCTTTGGGGCCAACGTCCTGACTTTC. Its protein is CASSPRASGSFGANVLTF.

The chain employs TRBV7-8 and TRBJ1-5, with D unresolved. Trimming cost V 5 bases and J 4 bases, with 15 bases left between them. Germline V gene data show CDR1 as SGHVS and CDR2 as FQNEAQ. The CDR3 length is 15 residues. The CDR3: CASSGRRVPNQPQHF. In DNA, the CDR3 is TGTGCCAGCAGCGGCCGGAGGGTCCCGAATCAGCCCCAGCATTTT.

V gene TRBV28 combines with J gene TRBJ2-7, with D perhaps matching TRBD2 (7 bases). In germline, CDR1 is MDHEN, CDR2 SYDVKM. The CDR3 spans 15 residues. Trimming cost V 8 bases and J 1 base, with 18 bases left between them. CDR3 coding DNA: TGTGCCAGCTCCTTCGCGGGGGCGGTATCCTACGAGCAGTACTTC. Its translation: CASSFAGAVSYEQYF. Filled out from reference TRBV28 and TRBJ2-7, the complete variable domain reads DVKVTQSSRYLVKRTGEKVFLECVQDMDHENMFWYRQDPGLGLRLIYFSYDVKMKEKGDIPEGYSVSREKKERFSLILESASTNQTSMYLCASSFAGAVSYEQYFGPGTRLTVT.

Note on this clone: Its ends do not fully match the called genes, so a read error is possible. This chain joins TRBV27 and TRBJ2-7; no firm D call. The germline gives CDR1 MNHEY, CDR2 SMNVEV (reference sequence). The CDR3 has 14 amino acids. As DNA, the CDR3 is TGTGCCAGCAGTCTATCGACGGGTTCCTACGAGCAGTACTTC. This codes for CASSLSTGSYEQYF.

The genes are TRBV6-5 and TRBJ2-2; 10 nucleotides agree with TRBD2. Germline-derived CDR1 and CDR2 are MNHEY and SVGAGI. There are 16 residues in the CDR3. After removal of 2 bases from V and 6 bases from J, the junction contained 6 bases not matched to a gene. CDR3 sequence (DNA): TGTGCCAGCAGTTACGTTAGCGGGAGGTCCCCCGGGGAGCTGTTTTTT. The encoded protein is CASSYVSGRSPGELFF.

This clone was picked up a small number of times. This chain joins TRBV11-2 and TRBJ2-5; 14 bases are a match to TRBD2. The CDR3 has 15 residues. The trim removed 4 bases at V and 7 bases at J, leaving 5 bases unmatched. Looked up from germline, CDR1 is SGHAT and CDR2 is FQNNGV. CDR3 nucleotides: TGTGCCAGCAGCTCGGGACTAGCGGGGGTCGCGACCCAGTACTTC. This gives the protein CASSSGLAGVATQYF.

This clone was counted between two and nine times. At one end, the junction sequence differs from germline, possibly due to a read error. J is TRBJ2-2 and V is TRBV5-1; 8 nucleotides match TRBD2. The CDR3 totals 16 residues. CDR1 and CDR2 (germline): SGHRS, YFSETQ. The CDR3 DNA is TGCGCCAGCACCAAGATACTAGCGGAGCATACCGCGGAGCTGTTTTTT. Protein sequence: CASTKILAEHTAELFF.

The genes are TRBV27 and TRBJ2-4; TRBD2 matches 7 bases. Germline V gene lookup returns CDR1 MNHEY and CDR2 SMNVEV (reference sequence). CDR3 length: 16 residues. V was pared by 5 bases and J by 0 bases, with 7 bases of the junction left unmatched. The CDR3 loop is CASSLLAVLAKNIQYF. The CDR3 nucleotides are TGTGCCAGCAGTCTCCTAGCGGTTCTAGCCAAAAACATTCAGTACTTC.